This T cell receptor (beta chain) was captured by sequencing in a study of blood T cell repertoires in COVID-19. Study at large: The origin of the acute and convalescent COVID-19 samples was the United States, Italy and Spain. Sources were T cells, B-cell-depleted T cells, or PBMCs; the material itself was cDNA or gDNA.

As processed by the authors: Estimation of nucleated cell counts relied on the amplification of reference gene primers. Measured with immunoSEQ multiplex PCR; TCRdb has only the in-frame clones, and not every one. Clone size and V and J calls were adopted from that table, with D and trimming inferred from the DNA. The data hold fewer than 250,000 clones, with 80% to 90% observed a single time. The study recruited exposed participants who had met a COVID-19 case within 2 weeks before entry. In germline, CDR1 is MNHNY, CDR2 SVGAGI (reference sequence). The CDR3 length is 16 residues. V was clipped by 5 bases and J by 2 bases; unmatched bases: 4. This clone was seen only once.

The chain combines TRBV6-6 with TRBJ2-2; TRBD1 matches at 11 bases. The sequencing input was PBMCs or T cells enriched from blood (not recorded which). This clonotype was sampled from a man aged 45-65 years who had been exposed to COVID-19. CDR3 nucleotide sequence: TGTGCCAGCAGTGGACAGGGGGCCCCTAACACCGGGGAGCTGTTTTTT. Encoded protein: CASSGQGAPNTGELFF.